The clone carrying this TCR beta chain was counted between two and nine times. Antigen unknown. The data derive from a study of CD8 T cells in ankylosing spondylitis. Findings of the study overall: Existing reports had already noted some motif variants in reactive arthritis synovial fluid and blood.

J lost 2 bases, V lost 2 bases, and 4 bases had no gene match. The CDR3 is made up of 16 amino acids. The germline gives CDR1 SGHTA, CDR2 FQGTGA. TCRdb used MiXCR to reprocess the 5' RACE reads, holding one entry per CDR3 protein. The data hold about 30,000 distinct CDR3 sequences, with about 14% observed a single time. J is TRBJ2-3 and V is TRBV7-3; 10 nucleotides line up with TRBD2. Sequencing was performed on blood. The receptor was isolated from a male donor with ankylosing spondylitis or in good health (not recorded which). CDR3 sequence reads: CASSLLAGDSTDTQYF. The CDR3 DNA reads TGTGCCAGCAGCTTACTAGCGGGGGATTCCACAGATACGCAGTATTTT. Full variable domain (missing parts from reference TRBV7-3 and TRBJ2-3): GAGVSQTPSNKVTEKGKYVELRCDPISGHTALYWYRQSLGQGPEFLIYFQGTGAADDSGLPNDRFFAVRPEGSVSTLKIQRTERGDSAVYLCASSLLAGDSTDTQYFGPGTRLTVL.